Listed here is a single TCR beta chain. Its antigen is not yet known. No clone much larger than this one lies a single base away; base qualities are absent. As encoded in the germline V gene (reference sequence), CDR1 is LNHDA while CDR2 is SQIVND. V lost 4 bases and J lost 5 bases, and the count of bases not matched to a germline gene is 4. Spanning cysteine to phenylalanine, the CDR3 consists of 14 amino acids. Only the CDR3 part of the read is kept: 42 bases, read in frame from the first base. What this sample's treatment or condition label stands for: suppressive antiretroviral therapy. Lysates of CMV-infected fibroblasts at about 9.3 ug/mL were used to stimulate the cells. Memory CD4+ T cells that did not respond, being CD40L-negative, CD69-negative and CD45RO-high, were sorted as memory populations depleted of antigen-responding cells. HIV-1-infected adults in whom suppressive ART had been started during chronic infection were enrolled as participants. Participants had undetectable plasma HIV-1 RNA below 50 copies/mL for at least 4 years. To be included, participants needed a CD4+ T cell count above 400 cells/uL and a positive CMV serology. Before stimulation, PBMCs were isolated using density centrifugation and depleted of CD8+ T cells. For approximately 17 hours, the CD8-depleted PBMCs were stimulated with anti-CD28/CD49d costimulation, a CD40-blocking antibody, and enfuvirtide to prevent new infections. Cells were sorted on a Beckman Coulter MoFlo Legacy or XDP sorter, with propidium iodide excluding dead cells. Genomic DNA was extracted using the QIAamp DNA Mini Kit for samples with more than one million cells and using the Quick-DNA Microprep Kit for all other samples.

The immunoSEQ hsTCRB assay version 4 in survey mode was used to sequence TCRbeta repertoires from genomic DNA. Genomic DNA was diluted to about 9.4 ng/uL, using up to 1 ug per sample for TCRbeta sequencing. In the source study's methods: TCRbeta data analysis was done in ImmunoSeq Analyzer 3.0, and diversity was calculated on productive nucleotide rearrangements. Using the Immunarch R package, the improved Chao index served to estimate lower-bound TCR diversity and the Gini coefficient served to estimate clonality. Different nucleotide rearrangements encoding the same CDR3beta amino acid sequence were counted as distinct clonotypes. Differential abundance analysis found TCRbeta sequences that were significantly enriched in antigen-responding cells compared with anti-CD3/anti-CD28-activated cells. Using predicted peptide-MHC specificity as the basis, GLIPH2 grouped TCRs into clusters, both for each participant individually and for the merged data sets that combined participants. Not all clones reach the TCRdb copy of this immuneACCESS table, which keeps in-frame sequences only. Checked studies attribute under half of the gap to unresolved V genes and leave the rest unexplained. V, J and clone size were drawn from that table, and D and trimming were deduced from the DNA. The sample data list fewer than 35,000 clones, and 65% to 90% of these were observed just once. The ten largest clones take up roughly 0.9% of the sample.

The entry originates in a study of persistence of HIV-infected CD4 T cells (TCRdb year 2020). For the wider study: CMV- and HIV-1 Gag-responding CD4+ T cells were isolated from ART-treated individuals so that antigen-driven clonal expansion of HIV-1-infected cells could be examined. The TCR cluster analysis across participants included about eight participants for CMV and roughly seven participants for Gag. Proviral sequencing was used to assess clonality among infected cells, whereas TCRbeta sequencing gauged the clonality of all cells within each sorted population. Peripheral blood samples of up to about 180 mL were collected at multiple time points, except for a couple of participants, who underwent leukapheresis at a single time point. Suppressive ART had been received by participants for a median of around eight years.

The paper's findings and limits, for the study overall: Only a small number of individuals took part in the study, and the range of antigens tested was limited. Within the same sorted populations, how oligoclonal the TCRs were correlated with how oligoclonal the proviruses were. Significantly lower TCRbeta richness was observed in CMV- and Gag-responding cells than in anti-CD3/anti-CD28-responding cells, and higher oligoclonality was observed in CMV-responding cells than in CD3/CD28-stimulated and Gag-responding cells. Bulk TCR analyses could not be restricted to the rare CMV-responding cells that actually carried HIV-1 proviruses. Degenerate expanded CDR3beta sequences were enriched in antigen-responding cells, suggesting convergent selection of CD4+ responses to CMV and Gag.

The receptor was isolated from an adult man with HIV who was CMV-seropositive. The specimen was CD4+ T cells sorted from PBMCs after approximately 19-hour stimulation, collected from a patient who received antiretroviral therapy. The sample's cell subset or site label, in plain terms: CD40L-CD69- CD45RO-high memory CD4 T cells not responding to CMV lysate. The rearrangement combines TRBV19 with TRBJ2-5, with TRBD2 matching 10 junction bases. Here is the DNA: TGTGCCAGTAGTACGTTTAGCGGGAGGGAGACCCAGTACTTC. It specifies CASSTFSGRETQYF.